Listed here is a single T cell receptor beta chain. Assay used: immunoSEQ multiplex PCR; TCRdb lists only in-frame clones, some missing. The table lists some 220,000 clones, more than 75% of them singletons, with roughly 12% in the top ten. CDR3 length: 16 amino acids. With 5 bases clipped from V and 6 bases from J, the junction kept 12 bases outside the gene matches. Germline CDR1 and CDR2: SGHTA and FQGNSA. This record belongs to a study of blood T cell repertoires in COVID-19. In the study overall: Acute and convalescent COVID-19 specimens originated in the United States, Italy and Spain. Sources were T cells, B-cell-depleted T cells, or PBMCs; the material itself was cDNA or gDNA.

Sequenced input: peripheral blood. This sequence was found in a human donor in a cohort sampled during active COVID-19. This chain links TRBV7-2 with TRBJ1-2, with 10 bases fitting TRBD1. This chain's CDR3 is CASSLDRGRDRNGYTF. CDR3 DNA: TGTGCCAGCAGCCTTGACAGGGGGCGAGATAGAAATGGCTACACCTTC.